This T cell receptor (beta chain) was captured in a study of OX40 agonist ivuxolimab in advanced cancers. Study-wide background: Dosing consisted of intravenous ivuxolimab at 0.01 to 10 mg/kg every 2 weeks. Earlier treatment with anti-PD-1, anti-PD-L1 or anti-CTLA-4 was permitted, and roughly 40% had received some. Patients achieving partial responses numbered three: one hepatocellular carcinoma case and two cutaneous melanoma cases.

Method: immunoSEQ multiplex PCR; TCRdb's copy keeps in-frame clones and lacks some. In the table there are over 25,000 clones, around four fifths of which are singletons. In regard to this clone: What it binds is not known.

This CDR3 is 14 amino acids long. CDR1 and CDR2 (germline): SGHAT, FQNNGV. V was clipped by 4 bases and J by 8 bases, with 17 bases between them. Regarding the study as a whole: Blood T cells, both CD4+ and CD8+, expanded clonally by week 6 at 0.1 to 3.0 mg/kg.

The material was CD4+ or CD8+ T cells sorted from blood, obtained in a trial of the OX40 agonist ivuxolimab. The sequence came from an adult with an advanced solid tumor such as melanoma, head and neck, liver or kidney cancer. The chain links TRBV11-2 to TRBJ1-1; D may be TRBD1 (5 bases). DNA for the CDR3: TGTGCCAGCAGCTACCCGGACATCATATCGGAAGCTTTCTTT. Its protein is CASSYPDIISEAFF.